Reported below is one T cell receptor (beta chain). The antigen remains undetermined. Given a much more abundant clone one base away, this may be a read error. The V segment lost 3 bases and the J segment 10 bases; nucleotides outside the gene matches: 11. Germline loops: CDR1 MNHEY, CDR2 SMNVEV (reference sequence). The CDR3 is 14 amino acids. The bulk TCR libraries were made with methods described before and with listed TCR primers. Using its own MiXCR run on the PCR reads, TCRdb lists one record per CDR3 protein. Among some 590,000 distinct CDR3 sequences listed, about 25% were seen once. The data stem from a study of molecular identifiers for immune sequencing clone quantification. Study-wide results and limits: Clones exceeding 20 RNA copies carried over 97% of effector molecules but under 1% of naive-cell molecules.

The rearrangement links TRBV27 to TRBJ2-7; 8 bases map to TRBD1. The source is a human donor in good health. Some libraries in this study had Jurkat cell RNA spiked in. Sequencing was done on a sample of naive CD8+ T cells from blood, with Jurkat cell RNA spiked in. Documented subset: FACS-sorted CD8+CD4-CCR7+CD45RA+ naive T cells. The CDR3 reads CASSFQGAQVAQYF. In DNA, the CDR3 is TGTGCCAGCAGTTTTCAGGGGGCGCAGGTGGCTCAGTACTTC.